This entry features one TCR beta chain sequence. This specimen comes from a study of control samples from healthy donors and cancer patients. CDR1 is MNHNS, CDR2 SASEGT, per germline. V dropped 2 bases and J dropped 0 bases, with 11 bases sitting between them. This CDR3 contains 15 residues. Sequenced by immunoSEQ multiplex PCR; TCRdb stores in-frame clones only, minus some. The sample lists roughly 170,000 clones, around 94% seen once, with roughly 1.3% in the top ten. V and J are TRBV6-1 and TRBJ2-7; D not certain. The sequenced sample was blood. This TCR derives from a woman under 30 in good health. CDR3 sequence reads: CASSELARLSYEQYF. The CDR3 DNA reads TGTGCCAGCAGTGAACTTGCTCGGCTCTCCTACGAGCAGTACTTC.